Described below is a single TCR beta chain sequence and its context. The data originate from a study of blood T cell repertoires in COVID-19. Study at large: Sample material is recorded as cDNA or gDNA derived from T cells, B-cell-depleted T cells, or PBMCs.

Only in-frame clones appear in the TCRdb table, and some are missing; sequencing was by immunoSEQ multiplex PCR. The sample has fewer than 400,000 clones; roughly 90% are singletons. This sequence was found in a woman in her 30s who had recovered from COVID-19. Source material: PBMCs or T cells enriched from blood (not recorded which).

The CDR3 loop reads CASSFSHVSAGELFF. The DNA for the CDR3 is TGTGCCAGCAGCTTTAGTCATGTTAGCGCCGGGGAGCTGTTTTTT. This chain connects TRBV27 to TRBJ2-2, with a weak D call TRBD2 (5 bases). The CDR3 consists of 15 residues. Trimming removed 6 bases from V and 6 bases from J, with 17 bases in between. Germline V gene data show CDR1 as MNHEY and CDR2 as SMNVEV (reference sequence).